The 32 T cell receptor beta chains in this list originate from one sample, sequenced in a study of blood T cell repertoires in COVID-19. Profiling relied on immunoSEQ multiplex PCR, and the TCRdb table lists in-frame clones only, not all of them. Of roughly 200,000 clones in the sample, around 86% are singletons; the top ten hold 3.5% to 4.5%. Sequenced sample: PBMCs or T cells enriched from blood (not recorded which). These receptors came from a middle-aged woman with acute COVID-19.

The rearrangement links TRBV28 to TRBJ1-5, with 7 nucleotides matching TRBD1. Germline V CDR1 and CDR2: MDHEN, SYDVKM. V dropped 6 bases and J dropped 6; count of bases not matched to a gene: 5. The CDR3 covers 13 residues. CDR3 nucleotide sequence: TGTGCCAGCAGGCCTGACAGGGCTCAGCCCCAGCATTTT. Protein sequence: CASRPDRAQPQHF.

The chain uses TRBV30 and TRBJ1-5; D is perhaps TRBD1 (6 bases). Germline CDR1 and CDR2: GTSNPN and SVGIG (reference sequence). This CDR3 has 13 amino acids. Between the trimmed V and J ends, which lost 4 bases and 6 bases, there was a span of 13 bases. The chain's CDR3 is CAWTPGVSQPQHF. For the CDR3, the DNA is TGTGCCTGGACCCCAGGGGTTAGTCAGCCCCAGCATTTT.

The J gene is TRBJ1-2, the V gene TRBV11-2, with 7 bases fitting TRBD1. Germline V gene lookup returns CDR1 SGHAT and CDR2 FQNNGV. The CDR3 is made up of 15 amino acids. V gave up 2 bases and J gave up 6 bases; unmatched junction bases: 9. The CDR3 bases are TGTGCCAGCAGCTTATATCACAGGGGAATTCATGGCTACACCTTC. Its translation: CASSLYHRGIHGYTF.

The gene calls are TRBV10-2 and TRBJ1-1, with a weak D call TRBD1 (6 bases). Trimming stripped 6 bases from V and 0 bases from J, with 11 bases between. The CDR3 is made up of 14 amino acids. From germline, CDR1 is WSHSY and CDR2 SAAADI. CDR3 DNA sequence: TGCGCCAGCAGCCAACAGGGAATGAACACTGAAGCTTTCTTT. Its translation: CASSQQGMNTEAFF.

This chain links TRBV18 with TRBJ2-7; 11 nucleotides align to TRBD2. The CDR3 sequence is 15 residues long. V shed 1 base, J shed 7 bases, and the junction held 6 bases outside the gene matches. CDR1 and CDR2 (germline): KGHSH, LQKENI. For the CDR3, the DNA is TGTGCCAGCTCACCACGGGATAGCGGGAGGGGTGAGCAGTACTTC. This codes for CASSPRDSGRGEQYF. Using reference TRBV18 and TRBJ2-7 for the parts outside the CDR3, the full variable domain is NAGVMQNPRHLVRRRGQEARLRCSPMKGHSHVYWYRQLPEEGLKFMVYLQKENIIDESGMPKERFSAEFPKEGPSILRIQQVVRGDSAAYFCASSPRDSGRGEQYFGPGTRLTVT.

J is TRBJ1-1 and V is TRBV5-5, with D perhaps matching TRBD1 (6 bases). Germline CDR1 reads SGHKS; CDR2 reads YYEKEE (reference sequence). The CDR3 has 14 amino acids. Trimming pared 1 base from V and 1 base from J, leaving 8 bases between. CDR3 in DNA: TGTGCCAGCAGCTTGATCAGGGGGAACACTGAAGCTTTCTTT. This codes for CASSLIRGNTEAFF.

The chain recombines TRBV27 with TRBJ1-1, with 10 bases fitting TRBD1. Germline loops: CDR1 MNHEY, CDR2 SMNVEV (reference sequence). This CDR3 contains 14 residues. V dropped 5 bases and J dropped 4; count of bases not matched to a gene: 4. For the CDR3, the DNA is TGTGCCAGCAGTCAGAGGACAGGGGGCACTGAAGCTTTCTTT. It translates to CASSQRTGGTEAFF.

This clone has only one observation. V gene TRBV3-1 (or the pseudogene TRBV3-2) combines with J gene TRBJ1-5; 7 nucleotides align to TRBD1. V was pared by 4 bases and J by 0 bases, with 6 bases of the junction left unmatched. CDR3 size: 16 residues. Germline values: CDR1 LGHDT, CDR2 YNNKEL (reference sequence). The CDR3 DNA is TGTGCCAGCAGCCCTACAGGGGATTATAGCAATCAGCCCCAGCATTTT. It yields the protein CASSPTGDYSNQPQHF.

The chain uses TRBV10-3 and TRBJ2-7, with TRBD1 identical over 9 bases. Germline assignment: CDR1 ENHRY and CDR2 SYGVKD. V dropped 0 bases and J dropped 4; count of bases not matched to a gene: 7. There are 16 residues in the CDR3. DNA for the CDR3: TGTGCCATCAGTGAGTCGCAAACAGGGGGCTTGTACGAGCAGTACTTC. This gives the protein CAISESQTGGLYEQYF.

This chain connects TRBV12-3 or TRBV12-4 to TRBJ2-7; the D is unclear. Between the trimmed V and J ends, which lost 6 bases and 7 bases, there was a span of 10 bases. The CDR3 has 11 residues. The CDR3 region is CASRRMGEQYF. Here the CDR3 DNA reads TGTGCCAGCAGGCGGATGGGTGAGCAGTACTTC.

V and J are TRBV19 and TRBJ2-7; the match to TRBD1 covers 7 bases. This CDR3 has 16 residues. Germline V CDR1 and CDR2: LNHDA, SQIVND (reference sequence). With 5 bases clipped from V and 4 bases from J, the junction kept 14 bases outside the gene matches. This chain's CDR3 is CASSSEFPTGRYEQYF. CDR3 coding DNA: TGTGCCAGTAGTTCCGAATTTCCGACAGGGCGGTACGAGCAGTACTTC.

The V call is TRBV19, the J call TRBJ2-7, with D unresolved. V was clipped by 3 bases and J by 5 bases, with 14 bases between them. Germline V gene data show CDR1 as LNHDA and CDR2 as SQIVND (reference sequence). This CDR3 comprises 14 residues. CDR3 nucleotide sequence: TGTGCCAGTAGTATGGCCTCAGGTGCTCACGAGCAGTACTTC. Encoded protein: CASSMASGAHEQYF.

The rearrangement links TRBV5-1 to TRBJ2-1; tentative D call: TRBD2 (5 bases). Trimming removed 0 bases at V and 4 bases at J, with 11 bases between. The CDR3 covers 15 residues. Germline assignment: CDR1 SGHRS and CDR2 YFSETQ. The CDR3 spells CASSLEGLAYNEQFF. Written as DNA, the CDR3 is TGCGCCAGCAGCTTGGAAGGACTCGCTTACAATGAGCAGTTCTTC. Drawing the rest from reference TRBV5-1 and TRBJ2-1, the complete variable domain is KAGVTQTPRYLIKTRGQQVTLSCSPISGHRSVSWYQQTPGQGLQFLFEYFSETQRNKGNFPGRFSGRQFSNSRSEMNVSTLELGDSALYLCASSLEGLAYNEQFFGPGTRLTVL.

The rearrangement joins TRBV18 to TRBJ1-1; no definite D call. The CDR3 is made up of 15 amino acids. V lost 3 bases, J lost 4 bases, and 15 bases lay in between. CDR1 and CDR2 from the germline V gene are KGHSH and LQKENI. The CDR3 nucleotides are TGTGCCAGCTCACCCCCTCCGGGGTTGAGCACTGAAGCTTTCTTT. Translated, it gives CASSPPPGLSTEAFF.

The CDR3 nucleotides are TGTGCCAGCAGCTTACAGAACGCGAACACCGGGGAGCTGTTTTTT. Amino acids: CASSLQNANTGELFF. This chain joins TRBV7-3 and TRBJ2-2; D is unresolved. Germline lookup yields CDR1 SGHTA and CDR2 FQGTGA. The V gene lost 2 bases and the J gene lost 0 bases, with 7 bases spanning the gap. CDR3 size: 15 residues.

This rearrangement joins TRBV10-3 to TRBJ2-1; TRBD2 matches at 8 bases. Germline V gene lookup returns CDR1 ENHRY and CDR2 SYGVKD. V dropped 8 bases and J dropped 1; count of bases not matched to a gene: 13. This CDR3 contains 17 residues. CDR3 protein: CAIGSNGLADSYNEQFF. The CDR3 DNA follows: TGTGCCATCGGTTCGAACGGACTAGCTGATTCCTACAATGAGCAGTTCTTC.

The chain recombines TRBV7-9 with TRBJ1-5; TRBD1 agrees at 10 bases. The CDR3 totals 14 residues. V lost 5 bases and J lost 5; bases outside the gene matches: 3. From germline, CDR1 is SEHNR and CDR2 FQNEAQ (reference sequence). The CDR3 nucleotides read TGTGCCAGCAGCCTAGGACAGGGGGATCAGCCCCAGCATTTT. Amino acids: CASSLGQGDQPQHF.

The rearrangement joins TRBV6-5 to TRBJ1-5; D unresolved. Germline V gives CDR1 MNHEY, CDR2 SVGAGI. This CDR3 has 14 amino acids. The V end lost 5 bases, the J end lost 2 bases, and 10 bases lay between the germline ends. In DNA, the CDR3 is TGTGCCAGCAGTATCACGGGAGGCAATCAGCCCCAGCATTTT. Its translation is CASSITGGNQPQHF.

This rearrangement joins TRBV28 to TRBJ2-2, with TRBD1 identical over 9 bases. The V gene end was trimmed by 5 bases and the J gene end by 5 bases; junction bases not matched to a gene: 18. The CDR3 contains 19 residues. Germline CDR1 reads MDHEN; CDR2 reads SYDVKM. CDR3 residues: CASSRKPGTGPRLTGELFF. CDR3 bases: TGTGCCAGCAGTCGCAAACCCGGGACAGGGCCCCGATTAACCGGGGAGCTGTTTTTT.

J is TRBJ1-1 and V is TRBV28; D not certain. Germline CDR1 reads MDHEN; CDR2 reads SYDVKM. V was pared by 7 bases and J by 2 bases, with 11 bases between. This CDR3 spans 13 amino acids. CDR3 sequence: CASTTVTNTEAFF. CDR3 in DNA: TGTGCCAGCACCACGGTTACTAACACTGAAGCTTTCTTT.

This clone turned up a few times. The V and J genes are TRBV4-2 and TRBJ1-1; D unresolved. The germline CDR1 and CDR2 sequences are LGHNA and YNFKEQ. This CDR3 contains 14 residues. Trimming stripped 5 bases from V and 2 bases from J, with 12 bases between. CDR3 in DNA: TGTGCCAGCAGCGGAGGAGTGCTCAACACTGAAGCTTTCTTT. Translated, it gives CASSGGVLNTEAFF.

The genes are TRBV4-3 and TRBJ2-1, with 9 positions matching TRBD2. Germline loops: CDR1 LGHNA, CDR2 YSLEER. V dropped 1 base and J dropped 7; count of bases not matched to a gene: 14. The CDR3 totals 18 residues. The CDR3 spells CASSQAKASGTPWNEQFF. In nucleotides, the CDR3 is TGCGCCAGCAGCCAAGCCAAGGCTAGCGGGACCCCATGGAATGAGCAGTTCTTC.

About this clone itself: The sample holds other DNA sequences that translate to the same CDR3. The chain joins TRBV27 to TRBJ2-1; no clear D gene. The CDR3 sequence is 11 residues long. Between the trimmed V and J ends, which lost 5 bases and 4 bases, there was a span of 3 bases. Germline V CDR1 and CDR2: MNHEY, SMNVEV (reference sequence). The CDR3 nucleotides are TGTGCCAGCAGTCTTTACAATGAGCAGTTCTTC. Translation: CASSLYNEQFF.

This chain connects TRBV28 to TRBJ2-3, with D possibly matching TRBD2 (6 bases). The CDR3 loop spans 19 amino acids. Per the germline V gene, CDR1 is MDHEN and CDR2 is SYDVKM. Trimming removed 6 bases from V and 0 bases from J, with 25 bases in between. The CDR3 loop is CASSSWDFHRRISTDTQYF. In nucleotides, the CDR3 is TGTGCCAGCAGCTCCTGGGACTTTCATAGAAGGATAAGCACAGATACGCAGTATTTT.

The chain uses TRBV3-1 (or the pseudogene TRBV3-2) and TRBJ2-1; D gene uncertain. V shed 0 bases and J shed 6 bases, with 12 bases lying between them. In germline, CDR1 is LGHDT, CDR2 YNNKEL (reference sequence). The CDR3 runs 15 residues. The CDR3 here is CASSQDLAALNEQFF. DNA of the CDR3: TGTGCCAGCAGCCAAGATCTCGCGGCGCTCAATGAGCAGTTCTTC.

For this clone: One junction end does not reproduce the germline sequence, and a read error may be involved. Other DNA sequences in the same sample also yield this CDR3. CDR3 in amino acids: CASSLSESGANVLTF. The CDR3 bases are TGTGCCAGCAGCCTCAGTGAGTCTGGGGCCAACGTCTTGACTTTC. This sequence joins TRBV7-9 and TRBJ2-6; possibly TRBD1 for D (5 bases). In germline, CDR1 is SEHNR, CDR2 FQNEAQ (reference sequence). The CDR3 sequence is 15 residues long.

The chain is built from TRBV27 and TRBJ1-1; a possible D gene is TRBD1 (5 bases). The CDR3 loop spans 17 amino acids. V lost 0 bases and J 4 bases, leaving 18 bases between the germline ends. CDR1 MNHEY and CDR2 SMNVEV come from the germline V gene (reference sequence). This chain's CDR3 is CASSLSARRGTSTEAFF. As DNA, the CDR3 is TGTGCCAGCAGTTTATCGGCGAGGAGGGGCACTTCCACTGAAGCTTTCTTT.

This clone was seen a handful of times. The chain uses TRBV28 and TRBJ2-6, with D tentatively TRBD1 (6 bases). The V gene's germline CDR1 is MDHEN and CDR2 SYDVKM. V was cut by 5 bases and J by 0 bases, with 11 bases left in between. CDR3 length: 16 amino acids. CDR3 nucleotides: TGTGCCAGCAGTCTCACAGGGCCCTCTGGGGCCAACGTCCTGACTTTC. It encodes CASSLTGPSGANVLTF. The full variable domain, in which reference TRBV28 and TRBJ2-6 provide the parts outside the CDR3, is DVKVTQSSRYLVKRTGEKVFLECVQDMDHENMFWYRQDPGLGLRLIYFSYDVKMKEKGDIPEGYSVSREKKERFSLILESASTNQTSMYLCASSLTGPSGANVLTFGAGSRLTVL.

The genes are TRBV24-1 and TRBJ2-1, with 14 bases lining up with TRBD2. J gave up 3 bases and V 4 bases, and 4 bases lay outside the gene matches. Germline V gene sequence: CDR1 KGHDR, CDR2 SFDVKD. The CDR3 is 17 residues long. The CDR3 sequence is CATSDPGTSGSYNEQFF. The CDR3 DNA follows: TGTGCCACCAGTGACCCTGGGACTAGCGGGAGCTACAATGAGCAGTTCTTC.

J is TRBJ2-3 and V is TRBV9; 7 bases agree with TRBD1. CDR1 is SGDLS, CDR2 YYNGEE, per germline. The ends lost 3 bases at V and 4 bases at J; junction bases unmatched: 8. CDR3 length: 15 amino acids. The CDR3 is CASSADRARADTQYF. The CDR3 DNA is TGTGCCAGCAGCGCTGACAGGGCTCGGGCAGATACGCAGTATTTT. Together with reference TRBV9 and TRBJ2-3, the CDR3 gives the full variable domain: DSGVTQTPKHLITATGQRVTLRCSPRSGDLSVYWYQQSLDQGLQFLIQYYNGEERAKGNILERFSAQQFPDLHSELNLSSLELGDSALYFCASSADRARADTQYFGPGTRLTVL.

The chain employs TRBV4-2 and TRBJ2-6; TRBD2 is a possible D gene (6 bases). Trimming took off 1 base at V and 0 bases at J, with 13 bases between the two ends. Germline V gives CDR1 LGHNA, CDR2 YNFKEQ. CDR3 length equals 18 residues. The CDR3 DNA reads TGTGCCAGCAGCCAAGGATTACGGGAGACCTCTGGGGCCAACGTCCTGACTTTC. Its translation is CASSQGLRETSGANVLTF.

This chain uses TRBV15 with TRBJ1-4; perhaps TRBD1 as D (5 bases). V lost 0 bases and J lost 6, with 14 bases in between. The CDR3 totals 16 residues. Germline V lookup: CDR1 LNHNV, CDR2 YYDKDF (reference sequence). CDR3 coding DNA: TGTGCCACCAGCAGAGATCGGGGGGGTTCGTATGAAAAACTGTTTTTT. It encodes CATSRDRGGSYEKLFF.